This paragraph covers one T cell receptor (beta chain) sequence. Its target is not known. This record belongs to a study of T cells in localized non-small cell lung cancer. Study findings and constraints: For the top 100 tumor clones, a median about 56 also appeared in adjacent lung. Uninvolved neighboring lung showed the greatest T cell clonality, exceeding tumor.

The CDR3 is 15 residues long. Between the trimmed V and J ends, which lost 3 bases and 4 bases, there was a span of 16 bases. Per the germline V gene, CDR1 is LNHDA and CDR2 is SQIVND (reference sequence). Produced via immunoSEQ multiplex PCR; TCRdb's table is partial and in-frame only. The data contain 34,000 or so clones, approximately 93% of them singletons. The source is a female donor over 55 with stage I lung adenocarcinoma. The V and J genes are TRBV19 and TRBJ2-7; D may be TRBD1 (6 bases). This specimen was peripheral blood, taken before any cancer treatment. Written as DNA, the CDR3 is TGTGCCAGTAGTATCGGACAGCCGCAGCCGTACGAGCAGTACTTC. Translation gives CASSIGQPQPYEQYF.